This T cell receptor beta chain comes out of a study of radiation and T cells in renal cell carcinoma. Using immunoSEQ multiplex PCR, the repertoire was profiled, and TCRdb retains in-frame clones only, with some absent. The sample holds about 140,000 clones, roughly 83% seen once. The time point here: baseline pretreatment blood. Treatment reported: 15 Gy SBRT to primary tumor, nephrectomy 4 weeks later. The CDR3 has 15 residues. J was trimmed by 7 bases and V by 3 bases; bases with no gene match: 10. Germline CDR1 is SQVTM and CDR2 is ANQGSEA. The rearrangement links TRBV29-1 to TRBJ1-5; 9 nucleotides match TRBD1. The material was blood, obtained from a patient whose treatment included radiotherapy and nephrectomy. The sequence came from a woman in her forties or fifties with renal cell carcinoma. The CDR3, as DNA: TGCAGCGTTGACGCAGGGGGACAGGGAGGGCAGCCCCAGCATTTT. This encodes CSVDAGGQGGQPQHF.